The clone carrying this TCR beta chain was seen repeatedly, ten times or more. Its antigen remains unidentified. These data are taken from a study of early T cells in non-severe SARS-CoV-2 infection. The overall study: Investigators sequenced bulk RNA drawn from unsorted whole blood, and chains remained unpaired. General study findings and limits: VDJdb-based annotation leaned toward anti-spike CD8 responses and missed private and CD4 specificities.

Trimming left V 4 bases short and J 3 bases short, with 7 bases between. Germline values: CDR1 SQVTM, CDR2 ANQGSEA. This CDR3 is built from 11 residues. cDNA molecules, individually, were tagged with unique molecular identifiers. One entry per CDR3 protein results from TCRdb running MiXCR on the 5' RACE reads. The sample shows about 80,000 distinct CDR3 sequences, approximately 6% of them seen only once. The TCR comes from an adult who was a healthcare worker with PCR-confirmed SARS-CoV-2 infection or an uninfected control (not recorded which). Sample: whole blood. The rearrangement links TRBV29-1 to TRBJ2-7; D is uncertain. This CDR3 is CSVAVSYEQYF. The CDR3 nucleotides are TGCAGCGTTGCGGTAAGCTACGAGCAGTACTTC.